A selection of T cell receptor beta chains follows, all from one sample in a study of immune cell composition in non-small cell lung cancer. The protocol was immunoSEQ multiplex PCR, while the TCRdb copy is restricted to in-frame clones and leaves out a portion. Of a few thousand clones in the sample, around 78% were seen once. The sequencing sample was made of lung tumor tissue. Receptor source: a human donor with non-small cell lung cancer. Both conserved end residues are part of each CDR3. A D gene is named only where the DNA matches it firmly.

CDR3: CAWSHRGGVEQYF; D: TRBD2; J: TRBJ2-7; V: TRBV30
CDR3: CASSPRASSEQFF; D: NA; J: TRBJ2-1; V: TRBV19
CDR3: CASSERQGTNEKLFF; D: TRBD1; J: TRBJ1-4; V: TRBV11-1
CDR3: CASSLAGVGGYTF; D: NA; J: TRBJ1-2; V: TRBV7-2
CDR3: CAWSVGGSQETQYF; D: NA; J: TRBJ2-5; V: TRBV30
CDR3: CASSRDSLNTEAFF; D: NA; J: TRBJ1-1; V: TRBV7-3
CDR3: CASSLTSGRQETQYF; D: TRBD2; J: TRBJ2-5; V: TRBV5-4
CDR3: CASSIGSGQGLNEQFF; D: TRBD1; J: TRBJ2-1; V: TRBV19
CDR3: CASSAGTSGFYNEQFF; D: TRBD2; J: TRBJ2-1; V: TRBV9
CDR3: CATTGTRTLDEKLFF; D: NA; J: TRBJ1-4; V: TRBV2
CDR3: CASSQTGTLYTF; D: NA; J: TRBJ1-2; V: TRBV4-1
CDR3: CASSEGAGGNTIYF; D: NA; J: TRBJ1-3; V: TRBV2
CDR3: CASSEGPGQHQETQYF; D: TRBD1; J: TRBJ2-5; V: TRBV10-1
CDR3: CASSLGSPAGTQYF; D: NA; J: TRBJ2-3; V: TRBV5-1
CDR3: CAATTGLNTEAFF; D: TRBD1; J: TRBJ1-1; V: TRBV6-1
CDR3: CASSVDPSERGTQYF; D: NA; J: TRBJ2-3; V: TRBV9
CDR3: CSVDRATTQYF; D: NA; J: TRBJ2-5; V: TRBV29-1
CDR3: CASSQELGVLTGSYGYTF; D: TRBD1; J: TRBJ1-2; V: TRBV4-2
CDR3: CASSFSGSNYEQYF; D: TRBD2; J: TRBJ2-7; V: TRBV5-5
CDR3: CASSKIPGQSVYEQYF; D: NA; J: TRBJ2-7; V: TRBV21-1
CDR3: CASSQDGTGGQPQHF; D: TRBD1; J: TRBJ1-5; V: TRBV4-2
CDR3: CASSQVQGLGTQYF; D: TRBD1; J: TRBJ2-5; V: TRBV14
CDR3: CASSQEFGRGPYEQYF; D: TRBD1; J: TRBJ2-7; V: TRBV4-1
CDR3: CASSLAIGTGGPDTQYF; D: TRBD1; J: TRBJ2-3; V: TRBV5-1
CDR3: CASSISNTQYF; D: NA; J: TRBJ2-3; V: TRBV13
CDR3: CASSFGSPGVNYGYTF; D: NA; J: TRBJ1-2; V: TRBV5-1
CDR3: CASSERNTLTYTEAFF; D: NA; J: TRBJ1-1; V: TRBV2
CDR3: CAISEKGGADSGANVLTF; D: NA; J: TRBJ2-6; V: TRBV10-3
CDR3: CASSSRQGTNEKLFF; D: TRBD1; J: TRBJ1-4; V: TRBV7-9
CDR3: CASSPGGLNDEQYF; D: TRBD2; J: TRBJ2-7; V: TRBV19
CDR3: CASRGTSGRSYNEQFF; D: TRBD2; J: TRBJ2-1; V: TRBV19
CDR3: CASSPLGGYGYTF; D: NA; J: TRBJ1-2; V: TRBV7-8
CDR3: CASSVTSGADTQYF; D: TRBD2; J: TRBJ2-3; V: TRBV11-3
CDR3: CASSEIGTGGNEQFF; D: TRBD1; J: TRBJ2-1; V: TRBV6-1
CDR3: CASSGDFGDEQFF; D: NA; J: TRBJ2-1; V: TRBV9